The 20 T cell receptor beta chains reported below all come from one sample, sequenced in a study of PD-L1 blockade in urothelial cancer. Data came from immunoSEQ multiplex PCR; TCRdb stores just in-frame clones and leaves some out. The table has about 51,000 clones, 85% to 90% seen once. As for time point: peripheral blood 6 weeks after treatment start. The input for sequencing was PBMCs, taken around atezolizumab (anti-PD-L1) treatment. These receptors all stem from a man in his fifties or sixties with urothelial cancer.

The rearrangement uses TRBV5-6 and TRBJ2-2; 7 nucleotides line up with TRBD2. Germline CDR1 and CDR2: SGHDT and YYEEEE. V dropped 2 bases and J dropped 6; count of bases not matched to a gene: 10. This CDR3 is built from 16 residues. CDR3: CASSFGGTVGAGELFF. CDR3 nucleotides: TGTGCCAGCAGCTTCGGGGGGACGGTTGGGGCCGGGGAGCTGTTTTTT.

The chain carries TRBV29-1 and TRBJ2-7, with D possibly matching TRBD1 (6 bases). Germline V gene data show CDR1 as SQVTM and CDR2 as ANQGSEA. CDR3 length: 14 amino acids. With 7 bases removed from V and 2 bases from J, the gap between germline ends came to 18 bases. The CDR3 spells CSALLDRVPYEQYF. In DNA form, the CDR3 reads TGCAGCGCCCTACTGGACAGAGTTCCCTACGAGCAGTACTTC.

This chain connects TRBV11-2 to TRBJ2-7, with 9 bases identical to TRBD1. Germline V lookup: CDR1 SGHAT, CDR2 FQNNGV. The CDR3 runs 15 residues. The J segment lost 0 bases and the V segment lost 6 bases, leaving 6 bases of the junction unmatched. The CDR3 DNA reads as TGTGCCAGCAGTACGACAGGGGGAAGCTCCTACGAGCAGTACTTC. Translation gives CASSTTGGSSYEQYF. Together with reference TRBV11-2 and TRBJ2-7, the CDR3 gives the full variable domain: EAGVAQSPRYKIIEKRQSVAFWCNPISGHATLYWYQQILGQGPKLLIQFQNNGVVDDSQLPKDRFSAERLKGVDSTLKIQPAKLEDSAVYLCASSTTGGSSYEQYFGPGTRLTVT.

The rearrangement uses TRBV27 and TRBJ1-1; 10 bases are a match to TRBD1. Germline loops: CDR1 MNHEY, CDR2 SMNVEV (reference sequence). J lost 4 bases, V lost 8 bases, and 13 bases had no gene match. The CDR3 loop spans 16 amino acids. The CDR3 region is CASWSRTGGAGTEAFF. In DNA form, the CDR3 reads TGTGCCAGCTGGTCCAGGACAGGGGGTGCGGGCACTGAAGCTTTCTTT.

The chain uses TRBV7-8 and TRBJ2-7; 8 bases match TRBD2. Germline V gene lookup returns CDR1 SGHVS and CDR2 FQNEAQ. This CDR3 region has 15 residues. With 1 base clipped from V and 5 bases from J, the junction kept 7 bases outside the gene matches. The CDR3 region is CASSLGTSSRDEQYF. As DNA, the CDR3 is TGTGCCAGCAGCTTAGGGACTAGCTCCCGGGACGAGCAGTACTTC. The entire variable domain, with the rest obtained from reference TRBV7-8 and TRBJ2-7, is as follows: GAGVSQSPRYKVAKRGQDVALRCDPISGHVSLFWYQQALGQGPEFLTYFQNEAQLDKSGLPSDRFFAERPEGSVSTLKIQRTQQEDSAVYLCASSLGTSSRDEQYFGPGTRLTVT.

The rearrangement uses TRBV6-1 and TRBJ2-1; TRBD2 aligns across 11 bases. Germline V CDR1 and CDR2: MNHNS, SASEGT. This CDR3 has 14 amino acids. J gave up 1 base and V 7 bases, and 0 bases lay outside the gene matches. CDR3: CASTSGGSYNEQFF. The CDR3 DNA reads as TGTGCCAGCACTAGCGGGGGGTCCTACAATGAGCAGTTCTTC.

The chain employs TRBV7-3 and TRBJ2-1, with D perhaps matching TRBD1 (6 bases). CDR1 SGHTA and CDR2 FQGTGA come from the germline V gene. V was trimmed by 1 base and J by 7 bases, leaving 17 bases between them. The CDR3 totals 16 residues. CDR3 sequence (DNA): TGTGCCAGCAGCTTAAAAGCAGGGTGGGGGACAAATGAGCAGTTCTTC. It yields the protein CASSLKAGWGTNEQFF.

The rearrangement uses TRBV29-1 and TRBJ1-2; D may be TRBD1 (6 bases). V lost 1 base, J lost 7 bases, and 16 bases lay in between. CDR3 length: 14 residues. Germline lookup yields CDR1 SQVTM and CDR2 ANQGSEA. The CDR3 spells CSVEGGAGVSGYTF. For the CDR3, the DNA is TGCAGCGTTGAAGGGGGGGCGGGGGTGTCTGGCTACACCTTC.

The chain carries TRBV7-2 and TRBJ2-2, with 9 nucleotides matching TRBD1. The V segment lost 8 bases and the J segment 7 bases; nucleotides outside the gene matches: 8. The CDR3 has 14 residues. The germline gives CDR1 SGHTA, CDR2 FQGNSA. The CDR3 reads CASSSQGAGGELFF. The CDR3 region has the DNA TGTGCCAGCTCTTCACAGGGGGCCGGCGGGGAGCTGTTTTTT. The full variable domain, rest sourced from reference TRBV7-2 and TRBJ2-2, is GAGVSQSPSNKVTEKGKDVELRCDPISGHTALYWYRQSLGQGLEFLIYFQGNSAPDKSGLPSDRFSAERTGGSVSTLTIQRTQQEDSAVYLCASSSQGAGGELFFGEGSRLTVL.

The chain uses TRBV19 and TRBJ1-4; D remains unclear. The germline V gene encodes CDR1 LNHDA and CDR2 SQIVND (reference sequence). The V and J ends lost 7 bases and 0 bases respectively, with 12 bases between them. The CDR3 contains 15 residues. CDR3 loop: CASTRWAATNEKLFF. The CDR3, as DNA: TGTGCCAGTACCCGTTGGGCTGCAACTAATGAAAAACTGTTTTTT.

V and J are TRBV2 and TRBJ2-5; 13 bases map to TRBD2. Looked up from germline, CDR1 is SNHLY and CDR2 is FYNNEI. The CDR3 length is 14 residues. V was clipped by 5 bases and J by 14 bases; unmatched bases: 11. Here the CDR3 reads CASSSVTSGGYVYF. CDR3 sequence (DNA): TGTGCCAGCAGTTCGGTGACTAGCGGGGGGTACGTTTACTTC.

The chain links TRBV9 to TRBJ1-2; the D gene is possibly TRBD1 (5 bases). The CDR3 is 14 residues long. V lost 0 bases and J 7 bases, leaving 13 bases between the germline ends. Germline V lookup: CDR1 SGDLS, CDR2 YYNGEE. In nucleotides, the CDR3 is TGTGCCAGCAGCGTAGTTACGGGGGGGAGTGGCTACACCTTC. Its translation is CASSVVTGGSGYTF.

The J gene is TRBJ2-3, the V gene TRBV29-1, with a tentative D call TRBD2 (6 bases). Germline lookup yields CDR1 SQVTM and CDR2 ANQGSEA. The CDR3 length is 13 residues. Trimming took off 5 bases at V and 0 bases at J, with 9 bases between the two ends. As DNA, the CDR3 is TGCAGCGTTCTGGGGGGAAGCACAGATACGCAGTATTTT. This encodes CSVLGGSTDTQYF.

The chain combines TRBV12-1 with TRBJ2-7; TRBD1, the table's D call, was not compared with the DNA. TRBV12-1 is labeled a pseudogene. CDR3 length: 15 residues. The CDR3 sequence is CASSERQGNPHEQYF. CDR3 in DNA: TGTGCCAGCAGCGAACGACAGGGAAACCCCCACGAGCAGTACTTC.

This rearrangement joins TRBV10-3 to TRBJ2-3; 10 bases match TRBD1. Unmatched junction bases numbered 8, after V lost 2 bases and J lost 6 bases. Germline values: CDR1 ENHRY, CDR2 SYGVKD. The CDR3 is 16 amino acids. CDR3: CAISERGQGIIDTQYF. The DNA for the CDR3 is TGTGCCATCAGTGAGAGGGGACAGGGGATTATCGATACGCAGTATTTT.

This chain connects TRBV2 to TRBJ2-2; 7 positions match TRBD1. CDR1 is SNHLY, CDR2 FYNNEI, per germline. V shed 6 bases, J shed 10 bases, and the junction held 5 bases outside the gene matches. The CDR3 loop spans 12 amino acids. The CDR3 region is CASRLQGPELFF. The CDR3 coding sequence is TGTGCCAGCAGACTACAGGGGCCGGAGCTGTTTTTT.

The CDR3 DNA reads as TGTGCCAGCAGCTTGAACAGAGACTATGGCTACACCTTC. It translates to CASSLNRDYGYTF. The chain carries TRBV5-4 and TRBJ1-2, with unresolved D. The CDR3 consists of 13 residues. V lost 1 base and J 3 bases, leaving 7 bases between the germline ends. In germline, CDR1 is SGHNT, CDR2 YYREEE (reference sequence). Based on the CDR3 plus reference TRBV5-4 and TRBJ1-2, the full variable domain is ETGVTQSPTHLIKTRGQQVTLRCSSQSGHNTVSWYQQALGQGPQFIFQYYREEENGRGNFPPRFSGLQFPNYSSELNVNALELDDSALYLCASSLNRDYGYTFGSGTRLTVV.

The chain combines TRBV5-6 with TRBJ2-2; D may be TRBD2 (6 bases). The CDR3 runs 12 residues. V shed 3 bases and J shed 6 bases, with 6 bases lying between them. Germline CDR1 reads SGHDT; CDR2 reads YYEEEE. CDR3 coding DNA: TGTGCCAGCAGCTGGGGGGCCGGGGAGCTGTTTTTT. It codes for CASSWGAGELFF.

The genes are TRBV5-1 and TRBJ2-3; D gene ambiguous. Germline V lookup: CDR1 SGHRS, CDR2 YFSETQ. This CDR3 spans 11 amino acids. V lost 6 bases to trimming and J lost 5 bases, with 7 bases between them. CDR3 DNA: TGCGCCAGCAACTCGCAAGATACGCAGTATTTT. It yields the protein CASNSQDTQYF.

The V call is TRBV28, the J call TRBJ2-5; 10 bases map to TRBD1. This CDR3 spans 15 amino acids. Germline CDR1 MDHEN, CDR2 SYDVKM. The J segment lost 4 bases and the V segment lost 6 bases, leaving 8 bases of the junction unmatched. Here the CDR3 DNA reads TGTGCCAGCAGAGGGCGGACAGGGGGGGGAGAGACCCAGTACTTC. It is translated as CASRGRTGGGETQYF.